This T cell receptor (beta chain) was profiled in a study of beta chain features in type 1 diabetes. Study-wide findings and caveats: The naive, central memory and Treg TCRB repertoires of patients appeared to be more similar to one another than those of healthy donors. cDNA sequencing could over-represent cells with high TCR expression. HLA effects on TCRB rearrangement stayed unresolved here.

Of the isolated RNA, all was reverse transcribed, and so the sequenced material was expressed TCRB transcripts. The study sequenced naive, central memory and regulatory T cell samples to an average of about 4 million reads. Sequencing used immunoSEQ multiplex PCR; TCRdb keeps in-frame clones, though not all of them. The sample includes 250,000 or so clones, under 70% of them seen just once. As concerns this clone: What it binds is unknown.

Sample: naive CD4+ T cells from blood. This TCR was sampled from a man aged 25 to 45 in good health.

CDR3 nucleotide sequence: TGTGCCACCAGCCTGGGACGGAGCTCCTACAATGAGCAGTTCTTC. It codes for CATSLGRSSYNEQFF. The chain joins TRBV15 to TRBJ2-1, with D perhaps matching TRBD1 or TRBD2 (5 bases each). The CDR3 runs to 15 residues. In germline, CDR1 is LNHNV, CDR2 YYDKDF (reference sequence). V was trimmed by 5 bases and J by 0 bases, leaving 11 bases between them.